This T cell receptor (beta chain) was found in a study of blood T cell repertoires in COVID-19. Study-wide context: The analysed material was cDNA or gDNA that came from T cells, B-cell-depleted T cells, or PBMCs.

The germline CDR1 and CDR2 sequences are SGHAT and FQNNGV. J lost 2 bases, V lost 6 bases, and 3 bases had no gene match. The CDR3 extends over 14 amino acids. The table came from immunoSEQ multiplex PCR; TCRdb's copy has only in-frame clones and leaves some out. This sample yields 250,000 or so clones, of which 80% to 90% are seen a single time; approximately 2% belongs to the top ten. The chain carries TRBV11-2 and TRBJ1-4; 7 bases line up with TRBD1. This receptor was identified in a man younger than 40 with active or convalescent COVID-19. Sequencing was performed on peripheral blood. The CDR3 region is CASRSGQTNEKLFF. The CDR3 region has the DNA TGTGCCAGCAGGTCGGGACAGACTAATGAAAAACTGTTTTTT.